These 18 T cell receptor beta chains were all obtained from the same sample, sequenced in a study of blood T cell repertoires in COVID-19. Assay: immunoSEQ multiplex PCR; the TCRdb copy retains only in-frame clones and omits some. The sample has about 16,000 clones, almost 90% seen once; the top ten hold roughly 2.5%. Sequencing used peripheral blood. These receptor sequences come from a human donor in a cohort sampled during active COVID-19.

This clone has only a few counts. The V and J genes are TRBV30 and TRBJ2-2; D is undetermined. The germline V gene encodes CDR1 GTSNPN and CDR2 SVGIG (reference sequence). V lost 7 bases and J 5 bases, leaving 8 bases between the germline ends. The CDR3 totals 11 residues. The CDR3 region has the DNA TGTGCCTACCAGAGGACCGGGGAGCTGTTTTTT. The encoded protein is CAYQRTGELFF.

The V gene is TRBV6-5, the J gene TRBJ2-2, with 8 bases aligning to TRBD1. CDR3 length equals 14 residues. Germline CDR1 reads MNHEY; CDR2 reads SVGAGI. The junction had 5 bases not matched to a gene; V was cut back by 4 bases and J by 7 bases. CDR3 residues: CASSLDRVYGELFF. CDR3 DNA sequence: TGTGCCAGCAGTTTGGACAGGGTGTACGGGGAGCTGTTTTTT.

This chain uses TRBV2 with TRBJ2-5; 10 bases map to TRBD2. Germline lookup yields CDR1 SNHLY and CDR2 FYNNEI. V was clipped by 3 bases and J by 6 bases; unmatched bases: 10. The CDR3 sequence is 16 residues long. DNA for the CDR3: TGTGCCAGCAGTGATAGGCTAGCGGGAGCGCGGAAGACCCAGTACTTC. This codes for CASSDRLAGARKTQYF.

The chain combines TRBV6-5 with TRBJ2-7; D might be TRBD2 (5 bases). The ends were cut back, 6 bases at V and 4 bases at J, with 10 bases in the middle. Germline V gene data show CDR1 as MNHEY and CDR2 as SVGAGI. CDR3 size: 12 residues. This CDR3 reads CASSATRYEQYF. The CDR3 DNA follows: TGTGCCAGCAGCGCCACTAGGTACGAGCAGTACTTC.

This clone was seen just once. The chain links TRBV19 to TRBJ1-2; D perhaps matches TRBD1 (6 bases). In germline, CDR1 is LNHDA, CDR2 SQIVND (reference sequence). The CDR3 contains 15 residues. V lost 4 bases and J lost 4, with 16 bases in between. The CDR3 protein is CASSRIRDKFYGYTF. The CDR3 region has the DNA TGTGCCAGTAGTAGGATCCGGGACAAGTTCTATGGCTACACCTTC.

With respect to this clone: Other nucleotide sequences from this sample produce the same CDR3. The chain has TRBV19 and TRBJ2-2, with 8 bases fitting TRBD2. V lost 7 bases and J lost 0; bases outside the gene matches: 10. CDR3 size: 17 residues. The germline V gene has CDR1 LNHDA and CDR2 SQIVND (reference sequence). CDR3: CASTYRAGGPNTGELFF. Here the CDR3 DNA reads TGTGCCAGTACCTATCGGGCGGGGGGACCGAACACCGGGGAGCTGTTTTTT. The variable domain in full, completed from reference TRBV19 and TRBJ2-2, reads DGGITQSPKYLFRKEGQNVTLSCEQNLNHDAMYWYRQDPGQGLRLIYYSQIVNDFQKGDIAEGYSVSREKKESFPLTVTSAQKNPTAFYLCASTYRAGGPNTGELFFGEGSRLTVL.

This clone was detected once. Here the CDR3 DNA reads TGTGCCAGCAGCGTAGGTGGGACTAGTTACAATGAGCAGTTCTTC. Its translation: CASSVGGTSYNEQFF. The V and J genes are TRBV9 and TRBJ2-1; 8 bases fit TRBD2. V gave up 0 bases and J gave up 4 bases; unmatched junction bases: 3. CDR1 and CDR2 from the germline V gene are SGDLS and YYNGEE. The CDR3 sequence is 15 residues long.

The chain combines TRBV5-4 with TRBJ1-1; 9 bases line up with TRBD1. CDR1 and CDR2 (germline): SGHNT, YYREEE (reference sequence). V was clipped by 0 bases and J by 5 bases; unmatched bases: 11. The CDR3 has 17 residues. The CDR3 DNA follows: TGTGCCAGCAGCTTGGGGGGTACAGGGGGCGGAAGGACTGAAGCTTTCTTT. It is translated as CASSLGGTGGGRTEAFF. The complete variable domain, with remaining parts taken from reference TRBV5-4 and TRBJ1-1, reads ETGVTQSPTHLIKTRGQQVTLRCSSQSGHNTVSWYQQALGQGPQFIFQYYREEENGRGNFPPRFSGLQFPNYSSELNVNALELDDSALYLCASSLGGTGGGRTEAFFGQGTRLTVV.

The rearrangement joins TRBV5-5 to TRBJ1-1; the D is unclear. Germline assignment: CDR1 SGHKS and CDR2 YYEKEE (reference sequence). The V end was cut by 1 base, the J end by 1 base, with 8 bases between. The CDR3 spans 14 residues. This CDR3 is CASSLISGNTEAFF. Here the CDR3 DNA reads TGTGCCAGCAGCTTGATTTCAGGGAACACTGAAGCTTTCTTT. Combining the CDR3 with reference TRBV5-5 and TRBJ1-1 gives the whole variable domain DAGVTQSPTHLIKTRGQQVTLRCSPISGHKSVSWYQQVLGQGPQFIFQYYEKEERGRGNFPDRFSARQFPNYSSELNVNALLLGDSALYLCASSLISGNTEAFFGQGTRLTVV.

The table lists this clone with a count of one. The rearrangement joins TRBV28 to TRBJ1-3; 11 bases agree with TRBD1. Losses at the gene ends were 4 bases for V and 4 bases for J; bases not matched to a gene: 9. Germline CDR1 and CDR2: MDHEN and SYDVKM. The CDR3 spans 17 residues. The CDR3 is CASSYAGQGARGNTIYF. The DNA for the CDR3 is TGTGCCAGCAGTTACGCCGGACAGGGGGCGCGGGGAAACACCATATATTTT. The complete variable domain, with remaining parts taken from reference TRBV28 and TRBJ1-3, reads DVKVTQSSRYLVKRTGEKVFLECVQDMDHENMFWYRQDPGLGLRLIYFSYDVKMKEKGDIPEGYSVSREKKERFSLILESASTNQTSMYLCASSYAGQGARGNTIYFGEGSWLTVV.

The chain carries TRBV7-9 and TRBJ2-3; 8 bases line up with TRBD1. Germline lookup yields CDR1 SEHNR and CDR2 FQNEAQ (reference sequence). The CDR3 loop spans 15 amino acids. J lost 4 bases, V lost 3 bases, and 6 bases had no gene match. The CDR3 loop is CASSLADRAPDTQYF. The DNA for the CDR3 is TGTGCCAGCAGCTTGGCGGACAGGGCCCCAGATACGCAGTATTTT.

The rearrangement links TRBV9 to TRBJ2-5, with TRBD1 identical over 11 bases. The CDR3 has 15 amino acids. Germline CDR1 SGDLS, CDR2 YYNGEE. J gave up 5 bases and V 5 bases, and 8 bases lay outside the gene matches. The CDR3 DNA reads as TGTGCCAGCAGTGGACAGGGGGCGGAAGAGGAGACCCAGTACTTC. It codes for CASSGQGAEEETQYF.

The table lists this clone with a count of one. This sequence joins TRBV6-5 and TRBJ1-5; tentative D call: TRBD1 (5 bases). The V and J ends lost 6 bases and 2 bases respectively, with 5 bases between them. Germline CDR1 reads MNHEY; CDR2 reads SVGAGI. This CDR3 comprises 12 residues. The CDR3 region has the DNA TGTGCCAGCAGACAGGGCAATCAGCCCCAGCATTTT. This gives the protein CASRQGNQPQHF.

CDR3 coding DNA: TGTGCCAGCAGCTGGACAGGGACGAACACTGAAGCTTTCTTT. Translated: CASSWTGTNTEAFF. J is TRBJ1-1 and V is TRBV5-5; 8 bases are a match to TRBD1. The CDR3 consists of 14 residues. Looked up from germline, CDR1 is SGHKS and CDR2 is YYEKEE (reference sequence). V lost 3 bases, J lost 1 base, and 2 bases stayed unmatched.

This sequence joins TRBV2 and TRBJ1-1, with 7 bases aligning to TRBD1. V lost 3 bases and J lost 5; bases outside the gene matches: 3. This CDR3 region has 13 residues. Looked up from germline, CDR1 is SNHLY and CDR2 is FYNNEI. The CDR3, as DNA: TGTGCCAGCAGTGAGGACAGGTTTACTGAAGCTTTCTTT. Residues: CASSEDRFTEAFF. Full variable domain (outside the CDR3, taken from reference TRBV2 and TRBJ1-1): EPEVTQTPSHQVTQMGQEVILRCVPISNHLYFYWYRQILGQKVEFLVSFYNNEISEKSEIFDDQFSVERPDGSNFTLKIRSTKLEDSAMYFCASSEDRFTEAFFGQGTRLTVV.

The V gene is TRBV19, the J gene TRBJ1-4; 7 bases are shared with TRBD1. Trimming took 4 bases from V and 3 from J; bases not matched to a gene: 5. Germline V gene data show CDR1 as LNHDA and CDR2 as SQIVND (reference sequence). The CDR3 length is 15 residues. For the CDR3, the DNA is TGTGCCAGTAGTACCTCCGGGACAGCTAATGAAAAACTGTTTTTT. It codes for CASSTSGTANEKLFF. Together with reference TRBV19 and TRBJ1-4, the CDR3 gives the full variable domain: DGGITQSPKYLFRKEGQNVTLSCEQNLNHDAMYWYRQDPGQGLRLIYYSQIVNDFQKGDIAEGYSVSREKKESFPLTVTSAQKNPTAFYLCASSTSGTANEKLFFGSGTQLSVL.

The genes are TRBV28 and TRBJ2-3; possibly TRBD1 for D (6 bases). CDR1 is MDHEN, CDR2 SYDVKM, per germline. The V gene lost 6 bases and the J gene lost 6 bases, with 22 bases spanning the gap. CDR3 length equals 16 residues. The CDR3 loop is CASRRLKGLDRDTQYF. CDR3 bases: TGTGCCAGCAGACGCCTTAAAGGACTTGACAGGGATACGCAGTATTTT.

This rearrangement joins TRBV9 to TRBJ2-3; TRBD2 matches at 8 bases. The germline gives CDR1 SGDLS, CDR2 YYNGEE. The CDR3 has 16 amino acids. Unmatched junction bases numbered 4, after V lost 0 bases and J lost 1 base. The CDR3 sequence: CASSVGGSGGTDTQYF. The CDR3 nucleotides are TGTGCCAGCAGCGTAGGAGGTAGCGGGGGCACAGATACGCAGTATTTT.